These T cell receptor beta chains were read from a single sample in a study of blood T cell repertoires in COVID-19. The assay was immunoSEQ multiplex PCR, and TCRdb's table has in-frame clones only and misses some. The table has more than 150,000 clones, about three quarters seen once; the top ten hold 26%. Sequencing was performed on peripheral blood. The receptors originated from a woman in her sixties or seventies with acute or convalescent COVID-19. Each CDR3 is given with its conserved first and last residue. D genes are given only for firm matches.

d_call | j_call | v_call | cdr3_aa | cdr3_nt
- | TRBJ1-2 | TRBV6-4 | CASSELVGGAKGYTF | TGTGCCAGCAGTGAACTTGTTGGGGGGGCGAAGGGCTACACCTTC
- | TRBJ1-3 | TRBV19 | CASSTGRNSGNTIYF | TGTGCCAGTAGTACCGGCAGGAACTCTGGAAACACCATATATTTT
TRBD1 | TRBJ1-2 | TRBV28 | CASSRTGGGYGYTF | TGTGCCAGCAGCCGAACAGGGGGGGGCTATGGCTACACCTTC
TRBD1 | TRBJ2-1 | TRBV5-8 | CASSARLGQGKNEQFF | TGTGCCAGCAGCGCTCGACTGGGACAGGGCAAGAATGAGCAGTTCTTC
- | TRBJ2-3 | TRBV21-1 | CASSNGEREKDTDTQYF | TGTGCCAGCAGCAATGGAGAGCGGGAGAAGGACACAGATACGCAGTATTTT
TRBD2 | TRBJ2-3 | TRBV6-5 | CASSYSGSSSTDTQYF | TGTGCCAGCAGTTATAGCGGGAGCTCTAGCACAGATACGCAGTATTTT
TRBD1 | TRBJ2-3 | TRBV5-8 | CASSLKGQATDTQYF | TGTGCCAGCAGCCTTAAGGGACAGGCTACAGATACGCAGTATTTT
- | TRBJ1-1 | TRBV10-3 | CAISENQGRNTEAFF | TGTGCCATCAGTGAGAACCAGGGGAGGAACACTGAAGCTTTCTTT
TRBD2 | TRBJ2-7 | TRBV24-1 | CATSHGRDVDEQYF | TGTGCCACCAGTCATGGGAGGGATGTCGACGAGCAGTACTTC
- | TRBJ1-1 | TRBV11-3 | CASSFEEDTEAFF | TGTGCCAGCAGCTTCGAGGAGGACACTGAAGCTTTCTTT
- | TRBJ1-1 | TRBV3-1/TRBV3-2 | CASSQPRTVNTEAFF | TGTGCCAGCAGCCAACCCCGGACAGTGAACACTGAAGCTTTCTTT
TRBD2 | TRBJ2-7 | TRBV5-4 | CASRSAGNEQYF | TGTGCCAGCAGGTCAGCGGGGAACGAGCAGTACTTC
- | TRBJ1-3 | TRBV3-1/TRBV3-2 | CASSRNSNDGNTIYF | TGTGCCAGCAGTCGTAACAGCAATGACGGAAACACCATATATTTT
TRBD1 | TRBJ1-6 | TRBV18 | CASSQGQGPNSPLHF | TGTGCCAGCTCACAGGGACAGGGCCCGAATTCACCCCTCCACTTT
TRBD1 | TRBJ1-4 | TRBV18 | CASSPPGQGGEKLFF | TGTGCCAGCTCACCACCGGGACAGGGTGGGGAAAAACTGTTTTTT
TRBD2 | TRBJ2-1 | TRBV5-1 | CASSLSGGSKDEQFF | TGCGCCAGCAGCTTGTCGGGCGGGAGCAAGGATGAGCAGTTCTTC
TRBD2 | TRBJ2-3 | TRBV15 | CATSRTSGSGTDTQYF | TGTGCCACCAGTAGGACTAGCGGGAGCGGCACAGATACGCAGTATTTT